What follows are 11 T cell receptor beta chains derived from one specimen sequenced in a study of T cell responses to AZD1222 COVID-19 vaccine. The data were produced by immunoSEQ multiplex PCR, yet TCRdb's version contains in-frame clones alone and is incomplete. The sample holds about 93,000 clones, around 85% seen once. The sample here was peripheral blood, taken on day 0 of AZD1222 vaccination. The receptors derive from an adult in good health.

The CDR3 loop is CASSDHRNTEAFF. CDR3 nucleotides: TGTGCCAGCAGTGATCACAGGAACACTGAAGCTTTCTTT. The V call is TRBV6-2 or TRBV6-3, the J call TRBJ1-1; D unresolved. The V gene's germline CDR1 is MNHEY and CDR2 SVGEGT. The CDR3 is 13 amino acids. Trimming cost V 5 bases and J 1 base, with 8 bases left between them.

The rearrangement uses TRBV29-1 and TRBJ2-7; unclear D gene. The V end was cut by 4 bases, the J end by 0 bases, with 19 bases between. Germline V gives CDR1 SQVTM, CDR2 ANQGSEA. The CDR3 is 16 amino acids. CDR3 nucleotide sequence: TGCAGCGTTGTGGGGAAGATCCTTGGGAACTCCTACGAGCAGTACTTC. This sequence encodes CSVVGKILGNSYEQYF.

The V gene is TRBV27, the J gene TRBJ1-2, with 7 bases matching TRBD1. V trimming: 6 bases; J trimming: 1 base; junction bases outside the gene matches: 8. In germline, CDR1 is MNHEY, CDR2 SMNVEV (reference sequence). The CDR3 contains 15 residues. Here the CDR3 reads CASSSGTDVNYGYTF. Here the CDR3 DNA reads TGTGCCAGCAGCTCCGGGACAGATGTTAACTATGGCTACACCTTC.

V is TRBV18 and J is TRBJ1-1; no reliable D call. The V and J ends lost 1 base and 4 bases respectively, with 13 bases between them. CDR3 length: 15 residues. Germline lookup yields CDR1 KGHSH and CDR2 LQKENI. The CDR3: CASSPLEIPSTEAFF. In DNA form, the CDR3 reads TGTGCCAGCTCACCACTGGAAATACCAAGCACTGAAGCTTTCTTT.

The chain employs TRBV15 and TRBJ2-2, with TRBD1 matching over 8 bases. V trimming: 0 bases; J trimming: 0 bases; junction bases outside the gene matches: 6. CDR1 and CDR2 (germline): LNHNV, YYDKDF (reference sequence). The CDR3 is 18 amino acids. The CDR3 loop reads CATSRELTGATNTGELFF. For the CDR3, the DNA is TGTGCCACCAGCAGAGAGCTGACAGGGGCGACGAACACCGGGGAGCTGTTTTTT.

The J gene is TRBJ2-3, the V gene TRBV4-2, with D perhaps matching TRBD2 (6 bases). CDR3 length: 17 amino acids. V was clipped by 0 bases and J by 1 base, with 14 bases between them. The germline gives CDR1 LGHNA, CDR2 YNFKEQ. This CDR3 reads CASSQDLGASGTDTQYF. The CDR3 DNA is TGTGCCAGCAGCCAAGATCTCGGGGCTAGCGGCACAGATACGCAGTATTTT.

V and J are TRBV6-5 and TRBJ2-1, with D maybe TRBD2 (5 bases). CDR1 and CDR2 from the germline V gene are MNHEY and SVGAGI. The CDR3 spans 11 residues. Trimming took off 2 bases at V and 14 bases at J, with 10 bases between the two ends. This CDR3 reads CASSYRGKEFF. The CDR3 nucleotides read TGTGCCAGCAGTTACCGAGGGAAGGAGTTCTTC.

The chain has TRBV27 and TRBJ2-6; D remains unclear. The V end was cut by 2 bases, the J end by 0 bases, with 11 bases between. CDR3 length: 17 amino acids. Per germline, CDR1 MNHEY and CDR2 SMNVEV (reference sequence). This CDR3 reads CASSLAGPNSGANVLTF. The CDR3 DNA sequence: TGTGCCAGCAGTTTAGCCGGGCCGAACTCTGGGGCCAACGTCCTGACTTTC.

In DNA, the CDR3 is TGTGCCACCAGCAGATTGGGACAAAGACAAGAGACCCAGTACTTC. It codes for CATSRLGQRQETQYF. The genes are TRBV15 and TRBJ2-5; D is possibly TRBD1 (6 bases). CDR1 is LNHNV, CDR2 YYDKDF, per germline (reference sequence). CDR3 size: 15 residues. Trimming stripped 2 bases from V and 2 bases from J, with 12 bases between.

This clone was seen a single time. The chain joins TRBV9 to TRBJ2-7, with 9 nucleotides matching TRBD2. CDR1 is SGDLS and CDR2 is YYNGEE in the germline V gene. The CDR3 spans 16 residues. V lost 4 bases, J lost 2 bases, and 10 bases stayed unmatched. DNA of the CDR3: TGTGCCAGCAGCCCCCGGGGTAGCGGGGGTGCCTACGAGCAGTACTTC. Its translation is CASSPRGSGGAYEQYF.

The V gene is TRBV7-2, the J gene TRBJ2-7, with D unclear. The CDR3 contains 13 residues. Trimming stripped 3 bases from V and 3 bases from J, with 9 bases between. Germline V CDR1 and CDR2: SGHTA, FQGNSA. CDR3 protein: CASSFPDHYEQYF. The CDR3 DNA reads TGTGCCAGCAGCTTCCCCGACCACTACGAGCAGTACTTC. Based on the CDR3 plus reference TRBV7-2 and TRBJ2-7, the full variable domain is GAGVSQSPSNKVTEKGKDVELRCDPISGHTALYWYRQSLGQGLEFLIYFQGNSAPDKSGLPSDRFSAERTGGSVSTLTIQRTQQEDSAVYLCASSFPDHYEQYFGPGTRLTVT.